The 10 T cell receptor beta chains in this list originate from one sample, sequenced in a study of sequential checkpoint blockade in melanoma. Treatment given: randomized to nivolumab then ipilimumab (arm A) or the reverse (arm B). The protocol was immunoSEQ multiplex PCR, while the TCRdb copy is restricted to in-frame clones and leaves out a portion. The sample carries 1,400 or so clones, approximately 23% recorded once. The sample in question was tumor tissue (inferred from file names), obtained from a patient given nivolumab and ipilimumab in sequence. These receptors all stem from a human donor with melanoma.

This clone is medium-sized (0.01 to 0.1%) within its sample. The V gene is TRBV11-3, the J gene TRBJ2-1; 10 bases map to TRBD1. V shed 5 bases and J 4 bases; nucleotides not matched to a gene: 5. Germline values: CDR1 SGHNT, CDR2 YENEEA. The CDR3 runs 15 residues. Written as DNA, the CDR3 is TGTGCCAGCAGCGTCCGACAGGGGGCATACAATGAGCAGTTCTTC. It specifies CASSVRQGAYNEQFF.

This clone is labeled as medium-sized. The J gene is TRBJ2-1, the V gene TRBV11-3; no definite D call. The CDR3 spans 14 residues. Germline CDR1 reads SGHNT; CDR2 reads YENEEA. V lost 0 bases and J lost 5, with 8 bases in between. CDR3 amino acids: CASSLEPDDNEQFF. The CDR3 DNA reads as TGTGCCAGCAGCTTAGAACCAGATGACAATGAGCAGTTCTTC.

The chain links TRBV19 to TRBJ2-1; D is ambiguous. CDR1 is LNHDA and CDR2 is SQIVND in the germline V gene (reference sequence). V was shortened by 3 bases and J by 4 bases, with 4 bases between the two germline ends. The CDR3 covers 12 residues. The CDR3, as DNA: TGTGCCAGTAGTATCGGTTACAATGAGCAGTTCTTC. Translating gives CASSIGYNEQFF.

The genes are TRBV18 and TRBJ2-1, with D unclear. In germline, CDR1 is KGHSH, CDR2 LQKENI. Trimming shortened V by 2 bases and J by 3 bases, and 14 bases separated the two germline ends. The CDR3 is 16 amino acids. The CDR3 DNA sequence: TGTGCCAGCTCACCATTTTACGGGTCTCGCTACAATGAGCAGTTCTTC. The encoded protein is CASSPFYGSRYNEQFF.

This clone was seen more than once but under ten times. V is TRBV30 and J is TRBJ2-1; no clear D gene. The CDR3 covers 13 residues. The germline V gene has CDR1 GTSNPN and CDR2 SVGIG (reference sequence). V lost 0 bases and J lost 6, with 9 bases in between. As DNA, the CDR3 is TGTGCCTGGAGTGTACTGGAAGGCAATGAGCAGTTCTTC. Translation: CAWSVLEGNEQFF.

In DNA form, the CDR3 reads TGTGCCAGCAGTTTGGGGGCAGCCCCTGAAAAACTGTTTTTT. It encodes CASSLGAAPEKLFF. The rearrangement links TRBV28 to TRBJ1-4; D might be TRBD1 (6 bases). Trimming took off 3 bases at V and 7 bases at J, with 12 bases between the two ends. This CDR3 comprises 14 residues. CDR1 is MDHEN and CDR2 is SYDVKM in the germline V gene.

Within the sample, this clone is medium-sized. The chain is built from TRBV11-3 and TRBJ1-1, with 8 nucleotides matching TRBD1. The CDR3 is 16 amino acids. Unmatched junction bases numbered 10, after V lost 0 bases and J lost 7 bases. From germline, CDR1 is SGHNT and CDR2 YENEEA. CDR3 region: CASSLETGGIIGEAFF. The CDR3 nucleotides read TGTGCCAGCAGCTTAGAAACAGGGGGGATAATCGGTGAAGCTTTCTTT.

By share, this clone counts as medium-sized. CDR3 DNA: TGTGCCAGCAGCTTAGGATCGGGAGGCCAGACTTCTTACGAGCAGTACTTC. Protein product: CASSLGSGGQTSYEQYF. V is TRBV11-3 and J is TRBJ2-7; TRBD2 agrees at 7 bases. The V gene end was trimmed by 1 base and the J gene end by 4 bases; junction bases not matched to a gene: 13. This CDR3 has 17 amino acids. Germline CDR1 reads SGHNT; CDR2 reads YENEEA.

The chain carries TRBV30 and TRBJ2-1; TRBD2 agrees at 12 bases. CDR3 length: 17 amino acids. The germline V gene encodes CDR1 GTSNPN and CDR2 SVGIG (reference sequence). J was trimmed by 6 bases and V by 3 bases; bases with no gene match: 12. The CDR3 nucleotides read TGTGCCTGGAGCCCTCTAGCGGGAGGGCCAATTTTCAATGAGCAGTTCTTC. Protein: CAWSPLAGGPIFNEQFF.

This clone is categorized as large. V is TRBV16 and J is TRBJ2-7; 10 bases are shared with TRBD2. Trimming took 2 bases from V and 6 from J; bases not matched to a gene: 7. This CDR3 is built from 15 residues. Germline V gene sequence: CDR1 KGHSY, CDR2 FQNENV. The CDR3 loop reads CASSQNLAGAGEQYF. As DNA, the CDR3 is TGTGCCAGCAGCCAAAACCTAGCGGGAGCGGGCGAGCAGTACTTC.